Following are 30 T cell receptor beta chains from one sample sequenced in a study of PD-L1 blockade in urothelial cancer. TCRdb keeps only in-frame clones here, not all; method: immunoSEQ multiplex PCR. The table has about 52,000 clones, 70% to 80% seen once. The sample was PBMCs, taken around atezolizumab (anti-PD-L1) treatment. All receptors derive from an older man with urothelial cancer.

The V and J genes are TRBV7-2 and TRBJ2-1; D is perhaps TRBD1 (5 bases). V lost 4 bases to trimming and J lost 0 bases, with 10 bases between them. Germline V gene sequence: CDR1 SGHTA, CDR2 FQGNSA. The CDR3 spans 15 residues. The CDR3 nucleotides are TGTGCCAGCAGCTCAAATAGGGGCTCCTACAATGAGCAGTTCTTC. Encoded protein: CASSSNRGSYNEQFF.

This clone came up a few times. The V and J genes are TRBV30 and TRBJ1-2; D perhaps matches TRBD1 (5 bases). V was cut by 5 bases and J by 6 bases, with 13 bases left in between. CDR3 size: 12 residues. Per the germline V gene, CDR1 is GTSNPN and CDR2 is SVGIG (reference sequence). CDR3 in DNA: TGTGCCTGGGTTGGAGGGGCCAATGGCTACACCTTC. Protein sequence: CAWVGGANGYTF.

This chain connects TRBV7-2 to TRBJ2-6; no definite D call. This CDR3 is built from 15 residues. V was pared by 5 bases and J by 0 bases, with 8 bases between. CDR1 is SGHTA and CDR2 is FQGNSA in the germline V gene. The CDR3 DNA follows: TGTGCCAGCAGCCGTACGGGCTCTGGGGCCAACGTCCTGACTTTC. This gives the protein CASSRTGSGANVLTF.

The chain is built from TRBV25-1 and TRBJ2-3, with D perhaps matching TRBD2 (5 bases). Germline CDR1 and CDR2: MGHDK and SYGVNS. The V and J ends lost 3 bases and 10 bases respectively, with 11 bases between them. This CDR3 region has 12 residues. CDR3: CASSDPGLAQYF. The CDR3 coding sequence is TGTGCCAGCAGTGACCCGGGGTTAGCGCAGTATTTT.

V gene TRBV5-1 combines with J gene TRBJ2-3; D uncertain. V was trimmed by 0 bases and J by 5 bases, leaving 7 bases between them. Germline values: CDR1 SGHRS, CDR2 YFSETQ. The CDR3 runs to 13 residues. The CDR3, as DNA: TGCGCCAGCAGCTTGGGCGATGGAGATACGCAGTATTTT. Protein: CASSLGDGDTQYF.

V usage is TRBV18 and J usage is TRBJ1-6; 11 bases match TRBD1. The CDR3 is made up of 19 amino acids. CDR1 and CDR2 (germline): KGHSH, LQKENI. The V and J ends lost 4 bases and 0 bases, in that order; junction bases with no gene match: 8. The CDR3 here is CASSRSGTGGSSYNSPLHF. As DNA, the CDR3 is TGTGCCAGCTCACGCTCCGGGACAGGGGGTTCCTCCTATAATTCACCCCTCCACTTT. Full variable domain (outside the CDR3, taken from reference TRBV18 and TRBJ1-6): NAGVMQNPRHLVRRRGQEARLRCSPMKGHSHVYWYRQLPEEGLKFMVYLQKENIIDESGMPKERFSAEFPKEGPSILRIQQVVRGDSAAYFCASSRSGTGGSSYNSPLHFGNGTRLTVT.

The J gene is TRBJ2-7, the V gene TRBV9, with TRBD1 matching 10 bases. Trimming cost V 4 bases and J 2 bases; bases outside gene matches: 6. Germline assignment: CDR1 SGDLS and CDR2 YYNGEE. The CDR3 is 15 residues long. CDR3 residues: CASSPRDRGAYEQYF. DNA of the CDR3: TGTGCCAGCAGCCCCAGGGACAGGGGCGCCTACGAGCAGTACTTC. The full variable domain, its missing parts supplied by reference TRBV9 and TRBJ2-7, is DSGVTQTPKHLITATGQRVTLRCSPRSGDLSVYWYQQSLDQGLQFLIQYYNGEERAKGNILERFSAQQFPDLHSELNLSSLELGDSALYFCASSPRDRGAYEQYFGPGTRLTVT.

The chain couples TRBV15 to TRBJ2-1, with a possible D match to TRBD1 (6 bases). The CDR3 runs 15 residues. The ends were cut back, 1 base at V and 2 bases at J, with 9 bases in the middle. The germline CDR1 and CDR2 sequences are LNHNV and YYDKDF (reference sequence). In DNA form, the CDR3 reads TGTGCCACCAGCAGAGTACAGGGCCCCTACAATGAGCAGTTCTTC. This encodes CATSRVQGPYNEQFF. Filled out from reference TRBV15 and TRBJ2-1, the complete variable domain reads DAMVIQNPRYQVTQFGKPVTLSCSQTLNHNVMYWYQQKSSQAPKLLFHYYDKDFNNEADTPDNFQSRRPNTSFCFLDIRSPGLGDTAMYLCATSRVQGPYNEQFFGPGTRLTVL.

This clone has more than one count but fewer than ten. This rearrangement joins TRBV7-2 to TRBJ1-5; TRBD1 is a possible D gene (6 bases). The CDR3 runs to 13 residues. With 3 bases removed from V and 6 bases from J, the gap between germline ends came to 9 bases. Germline V gene sequence: CDR1 SGHTA, CDR2 FQGNSA. The CDR3 DNA follows: TGTGCCAGCAGCTTGTCAGGGGCTCAGCCCCAGCATTTT. It specifies CASSLSGAQPQHF.

A single count supports this clone. CDR3 sequence: CASRLGTGASYGYTF. The CDR3 bases are TGTGCCAGCAGGCTAGGGACAGGGGCCTCCTATGGCTACACCTTC. The chain is built from TRBV2 and TRBJ1-2, with 10 bases lining up with TRBD1. This CDR3 comprises 15 residues. Germline CDR1 and CDR2: SNHLY and FYNNEI. The V and J ends lost 6 bases and 4 bases, in that order; junction bases with no gene match: 8.

About this clone: Other DNA sequences of this sample code for an identical CDR3. The J gene is TRBJ2-7, the V gene TRBV6-6; TRBD1 matches 9 bases. This CDR3 spans 14 amino acids. V shed 5 bases, J shed 6 bases, and the junction held 8 bases outside the gene matches. Germline V gene sequence: CDR1 MNHNY, CDR2 SVGAGI (reference sequence). CDR3 in amino acids: CASSQGQGGGEQYF. The CDR3 bases are TGTGCCAGCAGTCAGGGACAGGGTGGAGGCGAGCAGTACTTC.

V and J are TRBV4-1 and TRBJ1-1, with a weak D call TRBD1 (6 bases). CDR1 MGHRA and CDR2 YSYEKL come from the germline V gene. CDR3 length equals 15 residues. Between the trimmed V and J ends, which lost 4 bases and 4 bases, there was a span of 16 bases. The CDR3 sequence is CASSPRTVGSTEAFF. CDR3 coding DNA: TGCGCCAGCAGCCCTCGGACAGTGGGAAGCACTGAAGCTTTCTTT.

This chain links TRBV7-2 with TRBJ1-2, with 8 bases aligning to TRBD1. The CDR3 runs to 15 residues. The germline V gene has CDR1 SGHTA and CDR2 FQGNSA. The junction had 9 bases not matched to a gene; V was cut back by 3 bases and J by 6 bases. The CDR3 sequence: CASSFRGRPENGYTF. CDR3 nucleotides: TGTGCCAGCAGCTTCAGGGGGCGCCCGGAGAATGGCTACACCTTC.

As DNA, the CDR3 is TGTGCCAGCTCACCTGGACAGGGTTTCGGTGGAAGCACAGATACGCAGTATTTT. Residues: CASSPGQGFGGSTDTQYF. This chain joins TRBV18 and TRBJ2-3, with 8 positions matching TRBD1. After removal of 3 bases from V and 0 bases from J, the junction contained 11 bases not matched to a gene. Germline V gives CDR1 KGHSH, CDR2 LQKENI. The CDR3 has 18 amino acids.

CDR3 coding DNA: TGTGCCAGCAGCTTCCTAGCGGGGGTCAACGAGCAGTACTTC. It yields the protein CASSFLAGVNEQYF. V gene TRBV5-6 combines with J gene TRBJ2-7; 10 bases align to TRBD2. CDR1 and CDR2 (germline): SGHDT, YYEEEE. V was pared by 2 bases and J by 5 bases, with 4 bases of the junction left unmatched. CDR3 length: 14 amino acids.

Here the CDR3 reads CASKRGEGGYEQYF. CDR3 coding DNA: TGTGCCAGCAAACGGGGAGAAGGAGGATACGAGCAGTACTTC. This chain connects TRBV6-5 to TRBJ2-5; a possible D gene is TRBD2 (5 bases). The DNA end is a closer match to TRBJ2-7, so the J assignment may be wrong. The CDR3 is made up of 14 amino acids. Germline CDR1 and CDR2: MNHEY and SVGAGI.

CDR3 DNA: TGTGCCAGCAGTGAATCGGGGAGAGAGACCCAGTACTTC. Translating it yields CASSESGRETQYF. The chain is built from TRBV25-1 and TRBJ2-5; maybe TRBD2 (5 bases). Germline V gene lookup returns CDR1 MGHDK and CDR2 SYGVNS. The CDR3 totals 13 residues. Between the trimmed V and J ends, which lost 1 base and 4 bases, there was a span of 7 bases.

The rearrangement links TRBV4-1 to TRBJ1-4; 9 bases match TRBD1. In germline, CDR1 is MGHRA, CDR2 YSYEKL. Trimming at V came to 6 bases and at J to 1 base, leaving 12 bases not matched to a gene. The CDR3 is 18 residues long. CDR3 in amino acids: CASSQGQGARRTNEKLFF. In nucleotides, the CDR3 is TGCGCCAGCAGTCAGGGACAGGGAGCGAGGAGAACTAATGAAAAACTGTTTTTT.

By sample share, this clone is medium-sized (0.01 to 0.1%). The chain joins TRBV10-1 to TRBJ2-7; D may be TRBD2 (5 bases). V lost 7 bases, J lost 0 bases, and 7 bases lay in between. Germline loops: CDR1 WNHNN, CDR2 SYGVQD (reference sequence). The CDR3 spans 12 residues. CDR3 in amino acids: CASIGDSYEQYF. The CDR3, as DNA: TGCGCCAGCATCGGGGACTCCTACGAGCAGTACTTC.

This sequence joins TRBV5-6 and TRBJ2-2; 8 bases align to TRBD1. The CDR3 covers 16 residues. V shed 5 bases, J shed 2 bases, and the junction held 8 bases outside the gene matches. CDR1 is SGHDT, CDR2 YYEEEE, per germline. The DNA for the CDR3 is TGTGCCAGCAGACGACTGACAGGGGCAAACACCGGGGAGCTGTTTTTT. Translated: CASRRLTGANTGELFF.

The rearrangement joins TRBV10-3 to TRBJ2-7; D may be TRBD2 (5 bases). The V gene's germline CDR1 is ENHRY and CDR2 SYGVKD. CDR3 length equals 12 residues. V lost 4 bases and J 6 bases, leaving 10 bases between the germline ends. Written as DNA, the CDR3 is TGTGCCATCAGTGGCGCGGAGGCCGAGCAGTACTTC. This translates into CAISGAEAEQYF.

This clone turned up a few times. The chain links TRBV30 to TRBJ1-1; 7 bases are shared with TRBD1. From germline, CDR1 is GTSNPN and CDR2 SVGIG (reference sequence). This CDR3 spans 13 amino acids. Trimming took 7 bases from V and 2 from J; bases not matched to a gene: 7. The CDR3 sequence is CASQTGLNTEAFF. The CDR3, as DNA: TGTGCCTCGCAGACAGGGCTAAACACTGAAGCTTTCTTT.

This sequence joins TRBV5-6 and TRBJ2-1, with 11 bases fitting TRBD2. This CDR3 contains 18 residues. The junction had 10 bases not matched to a gene; V was cut back by 0 bases and J by 5 bases. Germline CDR1 SGHDT, CDR2 YYEEEE. The CDR3 sequence is CASSLGAGWGLADNEQFF. As DNA, the CDR3 is TGTGCCAGCAGCTTGGGAGCTGGTTGGGGACTAGCGGACAATGAGCAGTTCTTC. The full variable domain, its missing parts supplied by reference TRBV5-6 and TRBJ2-1, is DAGVTQSPTHLIKTRGQQVTLRCSPKSGHDTVSWYQQALGQGPQFIFQYYEEEERQRGNFPDRFSGHQFPNYSSELNVNALLLGDSALYLCASSLGAGWGLADNEQFFGPGTRLTVL.

The chain recombines TRBV4-3 with TRBJ1-1; no definite D call. Germline V lookup: CDR1 LGHNA, CDR2 YSLEER. Between the trimmed V and J ends, which lost 1 base and 8 bases, there was a span of 11 bases. The CDR3 consists of 13 residues. CDR3 nucleotides: TGCGCCAGCAGCCAAGTAGTCGGTTCGGAAGCTTTCTTT. It specifies CASSQVVGSEAFF.

The chain couples TRBV2 to TRBJ2-3; 7 nucleotides align to TRBD2. With 6 bases clipped from V and 1 base from J, the junction kept 7 bases outside the gene matches. The CDR3 has 15 amino acids. The V gene's germline CDR1 is SNHLY and CDR2 FYNNEI. The CDR3 loop reads CASSELASGTDTQYF. The CDR3, as DNA: TGTGCCAGCAGCGAACTAGCGTCGGGCACAGATACGCAGTATTTT.

The rearrangement uses TRBV9 and TRBJ2-1; tentative D call: TRBD2 (6 bases). The germline gives CDR1 SGDLS, CDR2 YYNGEE. The CDR3 runs to 14 residues. V lost 4 bases and J lost 1, with 9 bases in between. The DNA of the CDR3 is TGTGCCAGCAGCCCACGGGGGTCCTACAATGAGCAGTTCTTC. This sequence encodes CASSPRGSYNEQFF.

This chain uses TRBV28 with TRBJ1-2; TRBD1 aligns across 10 bases. Germline CDR1 is MDHEN and CDR2 is SYDVKM. The V gene end was trimmed by 7 bases and the J gene end by 7 bases; junction bases not matched to a gene: 6. The CDR3 is 13 amino acids. For the CDR3, the DNA is TGTGCCAGCACGGGACAGGGGCCGCGTGGCTACACCTTC. Residues: CASTGQGPRGYTF.

The rearrangement links TRBV9 to TRBJ1-5; 8 positions match TRBD1. The CDR3 runs to 15 residues. CDR1 SGDLS and CDR2 YYNGEE come from the germline V gene. Trimming cost V 10 bases and J 0 bases; bases outside gene matches: 9. CDR3 DNA: TGTGCCGGCAAAGGGGGACAGGATAGCAATCAGCCCCAGCATTTT. Amino acid sequence: CAGKGGQDSNQPQHF.

The chain has TRBV5-1 and TRBJ2-3; TRBD2 matches 9 bases. Trimming removed 0 bases from V and 3 bases from J; junction bases left unmatched: 5. The V gene's germline CDR1 is SGHRS and CDR2 YFSETQ. The CDR3 totals 16 residues. The CDR3 nucleotides read TGCGCCAGCAGCTTGGTGGCGGGGGGGCCAACAGATACGCAGTATTTT. It translates to CASSLVAGGPTDTQYF.

The gene calls are TRBV18 and TRBJ1-1; D might be TRBD1 (5 bases). CDR3 length: 14 amino acids. Germline V gives CDR1 KGHSH, CDR2 LQKENI. V was pared by 5 bases and J by 4 bases, with 14 bases between. The DNA of the CDR3 is TGTGCCAGCTCATCCAGTGGAAGGGGCACTGAAGCTTTCTTT. Protein product: CASSSSGRGTEAFF.